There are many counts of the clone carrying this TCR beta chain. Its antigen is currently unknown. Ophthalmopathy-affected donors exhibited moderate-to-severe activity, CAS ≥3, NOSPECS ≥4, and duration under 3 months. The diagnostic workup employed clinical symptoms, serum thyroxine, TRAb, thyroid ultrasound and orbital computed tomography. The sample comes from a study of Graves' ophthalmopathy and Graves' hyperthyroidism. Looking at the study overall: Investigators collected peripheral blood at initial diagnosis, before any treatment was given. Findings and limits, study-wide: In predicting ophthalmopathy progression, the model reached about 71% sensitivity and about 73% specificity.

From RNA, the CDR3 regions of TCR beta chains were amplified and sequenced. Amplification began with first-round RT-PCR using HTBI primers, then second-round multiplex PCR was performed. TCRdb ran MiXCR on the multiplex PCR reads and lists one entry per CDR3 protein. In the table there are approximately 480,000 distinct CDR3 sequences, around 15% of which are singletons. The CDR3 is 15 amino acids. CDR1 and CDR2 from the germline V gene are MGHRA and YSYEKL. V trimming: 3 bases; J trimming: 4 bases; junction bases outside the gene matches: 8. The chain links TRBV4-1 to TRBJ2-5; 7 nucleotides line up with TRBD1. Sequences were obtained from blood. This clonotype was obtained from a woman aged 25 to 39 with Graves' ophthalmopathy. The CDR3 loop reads CASSQQDRVGETQYF. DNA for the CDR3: TGCGCCAGCAGCCAGCAAGACAGGGTTGGAGAGACCCAGTACTTC.